This TCR beta chain was retrieved from a study of cytomegalovirus exposure and HLA in healthy donors (dated by TCRdb to about 2017). In the study overall: According to an earlier analysis of 450 to 650 of the donors, 150 million to 200 million T cells yielded 90 million to 130 million unique TCR beta sequences and roughly 280 Gb of sequence data. An early release that covered about 640 HLA-typed donors contained approximately 320 gigabases of sequencing data and about 84 million unique TCR sequences. Of the roughly 400 genotyped donors, 81% fell in the genetic ancestry cluster associated with self-reported Caucasian donors. The study was designed to test whether signatures of past pathogen exposure could be identified by cataloging public T cell receptors. The study profiled the T cell repertoires of hundreds of subjects by immunosequencing and related them to cytomegalovirus serostatus. Along with the roughly 670-subject first cohort, a separate validation cohort of over a hundred different subjects was used. High-throughput TCR immunosequencing, statistical association of individual TCRs with disease status, and machine learning were combined to predict cytomegalovirus infection status. A later analysis re-examined previously published TCR beta repertoires from about 670 donors and added high-resolution HLA genotyping to investigate patterns of TCR occurrence. In the later analysis, no new phenotypic data were used to find candidate immune exposures; instead, reliance was placed on TCR beta sequences and their occurrence across donors. An earlier analysis of about 620 of the donors applied high-throughput TCR beta sequencing to assess whether each TCR beta V gene segment acted as functional or pseudogenic. Alongside the repertoire data, information on donor age, sex, ethnicity and CMV serostatus was compiled. A later genetic analysis used genome-wide SNP genotypes for about three fifths of the 666 donors, treating that subset as a discovery cohort. All discovery cohort repertoires had been generated using a single sequencing platform. Both class I and class II loci were covered by HLA typing, at four-digit resolution. Typing coverage differed by locus: A, B, C, DRB1 and DQB1 were typed in roughly 620-640 donors, DQA1 in 522, DPA1 in approximately 610, and DPB1 in just under 480. Four to six DR-DQ haplotypes were handled as single units for association and clustering, since linkage in the cohort was strong. Among under 450 genotyped donors of the cohort, an average of about 240,000 unique TCR beta nucleotide sequences were sequenced per donor, about a sixth of them non-productive. The paper as a whole reports these results and caveats: Most TCR sequences were observed very rarely across donors, whereas some public TCRs were present in many individuals. When HLA alleles, especially DR and DQ, strongly co-occurred, TCR associations were difficult to assign to individual alleles. It was suggested by the authors that the approach could potentially be generalized to other disease states and immunological phenotypes. For the cohort, immune exposure information was limited to CMV serostatus. In a later analysis, 16,951 TCR beta sequences were associated with specific HLA alleles at a false discovery rate of 0.05. Correlated functional status among segregating V segments might reflect linkage disequilibrium, but an unknown experimental factor could not be ruled out. In a later analysis, the rate of TCR association differed among HLA loci, with DRB1 alleles having the most associated TCRs and HLA-C alleles having the fewest. Several of the top co-occurrence clusters appeared to be linked to parvovirus B19, influenza, CMV and Epstein-Barr virus, according to a later analysis. Only TCR beta chains were sequenced in this cohort, and the absence of alpha or paired-chain data limited detectable features. A group of highly shared sequence variants was considered likely to be a technical artifact of the sequencing pipeline. In a later genetic analysis, a missense DCLRE1C variant was associated with V-gene and J-gene trimming of TCR beta chains, and the association was replicated in an independent cohort. A later analysis found that most CMV-associated TCR beta chains appeared HLA-restricted, with HLA associations seemingly driven largely by CMV exposure. In vitro tests confirmed that a few of the cytomegalovirus-associated TCR beta chains recognize cytomegalovirus antigens. A further reported finding was that TCR beta sequences accurately predicted the HLA-A and HLA-B alleles for most subjects in the first cohort. Some IMGT-functional V segments, including TRBV6-2 and TRBV6-3, could not be distinguished by the 87-base-pair reads and were therefore excluded. The classifier was reported to diagnose cytomegalovirus status with high specificity and sensitivity in both the original cohort and the validation cohort. A later genetic analysis reported fewer N-insertions in productive TCRs among donors in an Asian-associated ancestry cluster than the roughly 620-donor mean. A total of about 150 TCR beta chains were listed by the study as associated with cytomegalovirus. Sequencing depth was assumed to be roughly uniform across donors in the presence/absence analyses, though that assumption may not hold. In an earlier analysis of some 500 of the donors, most TCR beta V segments were observed in productive rearrangements about 87% or about 30% of the time, broadly matching IMGT annotations. In a later analysis, HLA-associated TCR beta chains showed more clonal expansion and lower generation probabilities than non-associated chains that were equally common. The earlier analysis of about 600 of the donors excluded approximately 15 rarely observed V segments, including chromosome 9 orphons, because counts were too low. Because HLA typing was missing for some donors at each locus, association tests included only the typed subset.

This clone appeared once. The antigen this receptor binds is unknown. At one end, the junction sequence differs from germline, possibly due to a read error. The cohort comprised fewer than 700 healthy bone marrow donors. All cohort members were sampled while nominally healthy, although unrecorded immune exposures were likely present. The donor tested CMV seronegative, placing the donor among the 300 to 400 seronegative members of the cohort. A peripheral blood sample was provided by each donor, and peripheral blood mononuclear cells were used for TCR beta sequencing. Genomic DNA was extracted from the blood cell samples with the Qiagen DNeasy Blood Extraction Kit. Library preparation employed the immunoSEQ multiplex PCR assay. For the multiplex PCR, a mixture combining 60 forward primers for TCR Vbeta segments and 13 reverse primers for TCR Jbeta segments was used. Amplification of the CDR3 region of rearranged TCR beta genes was performed with a multiplex PCR assay on genomic DNA. The amplified TCR beta libraries were sequenced on the Illumina HiSeq System as 87-base-pair reads. The paper's data handling went like this. A later analysis counted about 80 million unique TCR beta chains across the 700 or so repertoires, and roughly 10 million of these chains were shared by at least two donors. Raw reads were error-corrected and collapsed into unique sequences by a nearest-neighbor algorithm in which closely related sequences were merged to remove PCR and sequencing errors. CDR3 sequences were aligned to IMGT reference sequences to assign V, D and J gene segments. For a sequence to be retained, a match of at least six nucleotides to both a V gene segment and a J gene segment was required. A rearrangement counted as productive if the CDR3 had no stop codons and remained in frame with V and J, and every other rearrangement counted as non-productive. Following IMGT convention, CDR3 was defined as the stretch from the second conserved V-encoded cysteine to the conserved J-encoded phenylalanine. Sequences without an unambiguous match to a single V gene segment were excluded from the earlier analysis of about 640 of the donors. An earlier analysis of some 500 of the donors classified V segments as functional when productive rearrangements were above 56.7% and as segregating when the standard deviation between donors was above 5%. A statistical classification framework was developed to diagnose cytomegalovirus status using the catalog of TCR beta chain sequences. A later analysis assigned V and J genes by comparing TCR nucleotide sequences with IMGT/GENE-DB human TR gene sequences. Using the TCRdist pipeline, a later analysis assigned CDR3 sequences along with most-parsimonious VDJ recombination scenarios. A later analysis defined each TCR beta chain by its CDR3 amino acid sequence plus V-gene family, and excluded reads lacking a unique V-gene family. As a way to deal with suspected cross-contamination and a sequencing artifact, a later analysis dropped approximately 570 nucleotide sequences that were highly shared and had low generation probability. In a later analysis, a clonal expansion index was calculated for each public chain from normalized within-repertoire ranks of inferred template counts. A later analysis computed generation probabilities with a VDJ recombination model fitted to out-of-frame rearrangements, and checked the results against IGoR. A later analysis scored TCR-TCR, TCR-HLA and TCR-CMV co-occurrence with hypergeometric tests, applying a repertoire-size bias correction to TCR pairs. In a later analysis, false discovery rates were estimated by permuting HLA or CMV assignments 20 times. In a later analysis, co-occurring TCRs were grouped using DBSCAN, with TCRdist sequence similarity added in when clustering inside HLA-allele-positive subsets. Repertoires with fewer than 30,000 or more than 120,000 public chains were left out of co-occurrence clustering, as were five repertoires with anomalous nucleotide sharing. The table comes from immuneACCESS by way of TCRdb, which keeps in-frame sequences with V and J called. Part of the clones is missing from these tables; in studies checked, under half for an unresolved V gene and the rest for unknown reasons. V and J calls plus clone size are reproduced from that table; the DNA served to infer D and trimming. The sample records some 240,000 clones, about nine tenths of which are singletons. Together, the top ten hold 1.7% of the sample.

The CDR3 covers 13 residues, taking in both the cysteine and the phenylalanine. The only DNA kept is the CDR3, 39 bases in frame from the first base. CDR1 and CDR2 were assigned from the germline V gene as SQVTM and ANQGSEA. The sequencing sample was made of PBMCs. The chain is assembled from TRBV29-1 and TRBJ1-2, with 7 middle bases fitting TRBD1. The clonotype was recovered from a girl aged 2-10 years in good health and CMV-seronegative. The CDR3 amino acid sequence is: CSVEGTDYYGYTF. The DNA reads TGCAGCGTCGAAGGGACAGACTACTATGGCTACACCTTC.